The next 14 T cell receptor beta chains were all read from a single sample in a study of T cells expressing NK-cell markers. From the 5' RACE reads, TCRdb lists one entry per CDR3 protein and no DNA. The table lists about 260,000 distinct CDR3 sequences. Material for sequencing was blood T cells: a sorted CD56 or NKG2C T cell subset, CD4+ or CD8+ T cells, or bulk PBMC T cells (not recorded which). These receptors all stem from a man aged 18 to 30 in good health.

The chain recombines TRBV4-2 with TRBJ1-1; TCRdb's assignment of TRBD1 cannot be checked, as there is no DNA. This CDR3 region has 17 residues. From germline, CDR1 is LGHNA and CDR2 YNFKEQ. Here the CDR3 reads CASSQDPGEGLGTEAFF.

This chain joins TRBV19 and TRBJ2-1; TCRdb reports TRBD2, a call that lacks DNA to check it against. Germline-derived CDR1 and CDR2 are LNHDA and SQIVND (reference sequence). CDR3 length: 16 amino acids. CDR3: CASSIASSGRGNEQFF. The variable domain in full, completed from reference TRBV19 and TRBJ2-1, reads DGGITQSPKYLFRKEGQNVTLSCEQNLNHDAMYWYRQDPGQGLRLIYYSQIVNDFQKGDIAEGYSVSREKKESFPLTVTSAQKNPTAFYLCASSIASSGRGNEQFFGPGTRLTVL.

The chain links TRBV7-2 to TRBJ2-7; TCRdb gives TRBD2 as the D gene, but with no DNA this cannot be confirmed. This CDR3 region has 14 residues. CDR1 SGHTA and CDR2 FQGNSA come from the germline V gene. CDR3 sequence: CASSPSGGSYEQYF. Supplemented by reference TRBV7-2 and TRBJ2-7, the full variable domain reads GAGVSQSPSNKVTEKGKDVELRCDPISGHTALYWYRQSLGQGLEFLIYFQGNSAPDKSGLPSDRFSAERTGGSVSTLTIQRTQQEDSAVYLCASSPSGGSYEQYFGPGTRLTVT.

CDR3 protein: CASFPGPSGANVLTF. The V call is TRBV6-2 or TRBV6-3, the J call TRBJ2-6; TCRdb picks TRBD1, but there is no DNA to check that call. Germline V gene sequence: CDR1 MNHEY, CDR2 SVGEGT. This CDR3 spans 15 amino acids.

J is TRBJ1-4 and V is TRBV6-5. Germline V gene sequence: CDR1 MNHEY, CDR2 SVGAGI. This CDR3 contains 13 residues. CDR3 residues: CASKFGVNEKLFF.

The chain links TRBV7-2 to TRBJ2-2; lacking DNA, the TRBD2 call made by TCRdb goes unchecked. There are 15 residues in the CDR3. The germline V gene encodes CDR1 SGHTA and CDR2 FQGNSA. This chain's CDR3 is CASSYPSGRTGELFF.

This chain uses TRBV7-2 with TRBJ2-1. The CDR3 has 16 amino acids. The germline gives CDR1 SGHTA, CDR2 FQGNSA. Here the CDR3 reads CASSLSAVSSYNEQFF.

This chain links TRBV7-2 with TRBJ2-1. CDR3 length: 16 residues. Germline assignment: CDR1 SGHTA and CDR2 FQGNSA. The CDR3 protein is CASSFWVGGSYNEQFF. The whole variable domain, filled in from reference TRBV7-2 and TRBJ2-1, reads GAGVSQSPSNKVTEKGKDVELRCDPISGHTALYWYRQSLGQGLEFLIYFQGNSAPDKSGLPSDRFSAERTGGSVSTLTIQRTQQEDSAVYLCASSFWVGGSYNEQFFGPGTRLTVL.

J is TRBJ1-1 and V is TRBV20-1. Germline-derived CDR1 and CDR2 are DFQATT and SNEGSKA (reference sequence). The CDR3 has 14 residues. The CDR3 sequence is CSARDPGYNTEAFF.

CDR3 residues: CSAKQASQETQYF. This chain connects TRBV20-1 to TRBJ2-5; without DNA, the TCRdb call of TRBD2 cannot be checked. The CDR3 is made up of 13 amino acids. Germline CDR1 reads DFQATT; CDR2 reads SNEGSKA (reference sequence).

The rearrangement joins TRBV7-8 to TRBJ2-1; TCRdb gives TRBD2 as the D gene, but with no DNA this cannot be confirmed. This CDR3 spans 16 amino acids. CDR1 SGHVS and CDR2 FQNEAQ come from the germline V gene. CDR3 region: CASSLVASGIHNEQFF.

The V call is TRBV12-5, the J call TRBJ2-1. The CDR3 is 14 amino acids. Germline CDR1 reads LGHNT; CDR2 reads FRNRAP. The CDR3 sequence: CASGLVPSYNEQFF.

V is TRBV20-1 and J is TRBJ2-5; TCRdb designates TRBD1, a call that cannot be tested without DNA. Germline V gene lookup returns CDR1 DFQATT and CDR2 SNEGSKA (reference sequence). The CDR3 loop spans 14 amino acids. The CDR3 loop reads CSARESRAQETQYF.

The J gene is TRBJ2-1, the V gene TRBV28; the TCRdb call, TRBD2, lacks DNA for checking. This CDR3 region has 15 residues. Germline CDR1 and CDR2: MDHEN and SYDVKM. The chain's CDR3 is CASSLPSGSYNEQFF.